What follows describes a single T cell receptor (beta chain). Its antigen remains unknown. The sample is drawn from a study of T cells expressing NK-cell markers. Overall study: Sorted CD3+CD56-NKG2C+, CD3+CD56+NKG2C+ and CD3+CD56+NKG2C- T cells supplied the TCR beta repertoires. One of eight sequenced donors was HCMV-seronegative; the other seven were seropositive.

TCRdb re-called the 5' RACE reads; one entry per CDR3 protein, DNA not given. The sample table sets out 500,000 to 700,000 distinct CDR3 sequences. The CDR3 loop spans 11 amino acids. Germline V gene lookup returns CDR1 MNHEY and CDR2 SVGEGT. Study-level points and caveats: Of CD8+ T cells, roughly 1.0-7.5% belonged to dominant NKG2C+ clonotypes in five to seven donors. The CD3+CD56-NKG2C+ fraction was also led by these clonotypes in a few donors.

The chain links TRBV6-2 or TRBV6-3 to TRBJ1-1. The receptor was isolated from a man aged 18 to 29 in good health. The sample was blood T cells: a sorted CD56 or NKG2C T cell subset, CD4+ or CD8+ T cells, or bulk PBMC T cells (not recorded which). Here the CDR3 reads CASRTEAEAFF.